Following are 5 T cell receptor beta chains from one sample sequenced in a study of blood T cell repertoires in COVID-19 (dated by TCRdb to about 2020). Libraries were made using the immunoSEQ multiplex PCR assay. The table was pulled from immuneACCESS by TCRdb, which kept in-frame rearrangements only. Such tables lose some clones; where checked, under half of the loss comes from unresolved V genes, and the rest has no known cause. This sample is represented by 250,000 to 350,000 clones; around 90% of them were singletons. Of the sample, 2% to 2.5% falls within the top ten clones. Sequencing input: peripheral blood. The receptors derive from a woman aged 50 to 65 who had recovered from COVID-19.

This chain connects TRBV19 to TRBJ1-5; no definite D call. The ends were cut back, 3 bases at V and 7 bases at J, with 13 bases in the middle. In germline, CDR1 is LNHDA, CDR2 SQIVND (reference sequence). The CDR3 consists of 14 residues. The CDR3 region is CASSMVAGGQPQHF. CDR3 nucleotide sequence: TGTGCCAGTAGTATGGTGGCGGGCGGGCAGCCCCAGCATTTT.

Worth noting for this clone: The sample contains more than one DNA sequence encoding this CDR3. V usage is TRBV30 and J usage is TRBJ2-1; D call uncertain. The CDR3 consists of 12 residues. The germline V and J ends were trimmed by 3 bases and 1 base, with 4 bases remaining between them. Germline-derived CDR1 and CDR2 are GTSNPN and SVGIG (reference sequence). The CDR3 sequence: CAWSLSYNEQFF. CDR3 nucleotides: TGTGCCTGGAGCCTTTCCTACAATGAGCAGTTCTTC.

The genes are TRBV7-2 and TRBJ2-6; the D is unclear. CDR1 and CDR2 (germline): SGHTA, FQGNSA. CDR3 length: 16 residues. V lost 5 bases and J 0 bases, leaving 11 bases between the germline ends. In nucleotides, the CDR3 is TGTGCCAGCAGCAAACGCCCACTCTCTGGGGCCAACGTCCTGACTTTC. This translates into CASSKRPLSGANVLTF.

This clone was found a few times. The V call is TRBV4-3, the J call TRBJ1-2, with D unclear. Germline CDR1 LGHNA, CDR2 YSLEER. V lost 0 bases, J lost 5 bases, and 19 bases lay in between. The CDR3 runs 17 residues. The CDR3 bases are TGCGCCAGCAGCCAAGATCGGCGAGGGTTCAGCCCTTATGGCTACACCTTC. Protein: CASSQDRRGFSPYGYTF.

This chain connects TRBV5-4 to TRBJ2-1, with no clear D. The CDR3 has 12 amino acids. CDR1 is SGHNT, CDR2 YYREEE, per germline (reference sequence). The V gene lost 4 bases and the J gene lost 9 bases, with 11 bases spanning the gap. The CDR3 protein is CASSHPPGEQFF. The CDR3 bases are TGTGCCAGCAGCCACCCTCCGGGTGAGCAGTTCTTC. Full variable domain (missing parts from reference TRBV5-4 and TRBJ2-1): ETGVTQSPTHLIKTRGQQVTLRCSSQSGHNTVSWYQQALGQGPQFIFQYYREEENGRGNFPPRFSGLQFPNYSSELNVNALELDDSALYLCASSHPPGEQFFGPGTRLTVL.